This T cell receptor (beta chain) stems from a study of circulating and synovial CD4+ cells in juvenile arthritis. Only in-frame clones appear in the TCRdb table, and some are missing; sequencing was by immunoSEQ multiplex PCR. This sample has roughly 33,000 clones; 90% to 95% occur once, and the top ten carry more than 0.15%. The V gene's germline CDR1 is LNHDA and CDR2 SQIVND (reference sequence). The CDR3 is 13 amino acids. V lost 5 bases to trimming and J lost 6 bases, with 13 bases between them. This chain connects TRBV19 to TRBJ1-2; no clear D gene. The sequencing input was CD4+ T cells from blood. The receptor was isolated from a human donor with juvenile idiopathic arthritis. For the CDR3, the DNA is TGTGCCAGTAGTTTTACGGTTGGAGATGGCTACACCTTC. It yields the protein CASSFTVGDGYTF.